This is a list of T cell receptor beta chains from one sample in a study of blood T cell repertoires in COVID-19. The repertoire was sequenced with immunoSEQ multiplex PCR; TCRdb's copy has only in-frame clones and lacks some. The table has approximately 530,000 clones, about 89% seen once. The specimen sequenced was peripheral blood. The receptor set was obtained from a woman aged 45-65 years with COVID-19, enrolled during active disease. CDR3s include the opening cysteine and the closing phenylalanine or tryptophan. The order of the fields is V gene, CDR3 length, J gene, CDR3 protein.

v_gene: TRBV5-4
len: 15
j_gene: TRBJ1-2
CDR3aa: CASTPNDFSKDGYTF

v_gene: TRBV27
len: 15
j_gene: TRBJ2-5
CDR3aa: CASSRTWATQETQYF

v_gene: TRBV19
len: 17
j_gene: TRBJ1-1
CDR3aa: CASSTRDGLRVNTEAFF

v_gene: TRBV6-5
len: 14
j_gene: TRBJ1-5
CDR3aa: CASSPRDRVSAQHF

v_gene: TRBV28
len: 13
j_gene: TRBJ2-2
CDR3aa: CAFRDTNTGELFF

v_gene: TRBV18
len: 13
j_gene: TRBJ1-3
CDR3aa: CASSFGPWDTIYF

v_gene: TRBV5-1
len: 15
j_gene: TRBJ1-2
CDR3aa: CASSLNIGQGFGYTF

v_gene: TRBV27
len: 11
j_gene: TRBJ1-2
CDR3aa: CASTGGLGYTF

v_gene: TRBV11-2
len: 14
j_gene: TRBJ2-4
CDR3aa: CASSPVTGAGAQYF

v_gene: TRBV5-4
len: 15
j_gene: TRBJ1-1
CDR3aa: CASSQLPLHRTEAFF

v_gene: TRBV3-1/TRBV3-2
len: 16
j_gene: TRBJ2-1
CDR3aa: CASSPYTVISYNEQFF

v_gene: TRBV2
len: 15
j_gene: TRBJ1-6
CDR3aa: CASRDRGGLGSPLHF

v_gene: TRBV14
len: 17
j_gene: TRBJ1-4
CDR3aa: CASSSFANRVMGEKLFF

v_gene: TRBV28
len: 13
j_gene: TRBJ1-1
CDR3aa: CALTVLMNTEAFF

v_gene: TRBV28
len: 15
j_gene: TRBJ1-2
CDR3aa: CASSLPGTANYGYTF

v_gene: TRBV5-3
len: 15
j_gene: TRBJ1-2
CDR3aa: CAKYGPGTYIYGYTF

v_gene: TRBV30
len: 16
j_gene: TRBJ2-2
CDR3aa: CAWGTSGGGYTGELFF

v_gene: TRBV11-3
len: 13
j_gene: TRBJ2-7
CDR3aa: CASSPTGGSEQYF

v_gene: TRBV7-9
len: 14
j_gene: TRBJ1-1
CDR3aa: CASSYPRGNPEAFF

v_gene: TRBV30
len: 14
j_gene: TRBJ1-1
CDR3aa: CAWSVGRGSTEAFF

v_gene: TRBV9
len: 17
j_gene: TRBJ2-1
CDR3aa: CASSPRGAGGPGNEQFF

v_gene: TRBV28
len: 14
j_gene: TRBJ2-1
CDR3aa: CASSFRLAATEQFF

v_gene: TRBV2
len: 15
j_gene: TRBJ1-1
CDR3aa: CASRREQGANTEAFF

v_gene: TRBV28
len: 14
j_gene: TRBJ2-2
CDR3aa: CASSPPGRPGELFF

v_gene: TRBV9
len: 17
j_gene: TRBJ2-2
CDR3aa: CASSSRRGYANTGELFF

v_gene: TRBV10-3
len: 12
j_gene: TRBJ1-1
CDR3aa: CATGQGDTEAFF

v_gene: TRBV6-6
len: 13
j_gene: TRBJ1-2
CDR3aa: CASSYSTGNGYTF

v_gene: TRBV7-9
len: 14
j_gene: TRBJ1-1
CDR3aa: CASSFNRGSAEAFF

v_gene: TRBV4-2
len: 16
j_gene: TRBJ1-1
CDR3aa: CASSQERGSLSTEAFF

v_gene: TRBV30
len: 18
j_gene: TRBJ1-1
CDR3aa: CAWTKGVGPGVVGTEAFF

v_gene: TRBV28
len: 14
j_gene: TRBJ2-7
CDR3aa: CASIPTGGPYEQYF

v_gene: TRBV5-1
len: 17
j_gene: TRBJ2-5
CDR3aa: CASSLEPSGGPQETQYF

v_gene: TRBV7-6
len: 16
j_gene: TRBJ1-2
CDR3aa: CASSSGPTGGGYGYTF

v_gene: TRBV6-5
len: 14
j_gene: TRBJ1-2
CDR3aa: CASRGGRARNGYTF

v_gene: TRBV5-6
len: 14
j_gene: TRBJ1-2
CDR3aa: CASSFAGARWGYTF

v_gene: TRBV7-2
len: 12
j_gene: TRBJ2-4
CDR3aa: CASSPFGGIQYF

v_gene: TRBV9
len: 14
j_gene: TRBJ2-1
CDR3aa: CASSRDRGANEQFF

v_gene: TRBV19
len: 14
j_gene: TRBJ1-1
CDR3aa: CASGDRGTPTKAFF

v_gene: TRBV5-6
len: 13
j_gene: TRBJ1-2
CDR3aa: CASSLEHRQRYTF

v_gene: TRBV29-1
len: 13
j_gene: TRBJ1-2
CDR3aa: CSGGNRENYGYTF

v_gene: TRBV20-1
len: 15
j_gene: TRBJ1-4
CDR3aa: CSASPGQLGNEKLFF

v_gene: TRBV5-1
len: 14
j_gene: TRBJ2-2
CDR3aa: CASSLASAIGELFF

v_gene: TRBV5-1
len: 13
j_gene: TRBJ2-3
CDR3aa: CASRQDRTDTQYF

v_gene: TRBV27
len: 15
j_gene: TRBJ2-5
CDR3aa: CASRTFLEGQETQYF

v_gene: TRBV27
len: 13
j_gene: TRBJ1-1
CDR3aa: CASSLRQVTEAFF

v_gene: TRBV6-5
len: 16
j_gene: TRBJ2-7
CDR3aa: CASSYMAGQGFGEQYF

v_gene: TRBV7-8
len: 17
j_gene: TRBJ1-1
CDR3aa: CASSLGRDRGRNTEAFF

v_gene: TRBV23-1
len: 16
j_gene: TRBJ2-5
CDR3aa: CASSHLIRDREETQYF

v_gene: TRBV19
len: 16
j_gene: TRBJ1-1
CDR3aa: CASSIERRGWDTEAFF

v_gene: TRBV15
len: 15
j_gene: TRBJ1-5
CDR3aa: CATSRESGRDQPQHF

v_gene: TRBV6-5
len: 14
j_gene: TRBJ1-1
CDR3aa: CASRTDTLNTEAFF

v_gene: TRBV15
len: 16
j_gene: TRBJ2-6
CDR3aa: CATSRDRGYGANVLTF

v_gene: TRBV27
len: 17
j_gene: TRBJ2-3
CDR3aa: CASSLIPGQQATDTQYF